This TCR beta chain was identified during a study of blood T cell repertoires in COVID-19. On the study more broadly: The United States, Italy and Spain supplied acute and convalescent COVID-19 samples. T cells, B-cell-depleted T cells, or PBMCs provided the cDNA or gDNA that served as material.

Original methodology: Reference gene primers were amplified, and this amplification served to estimate nucleated cell counts. Profiled with immunoSEQ multiplex PCR; TCRdb holds only in-frame clones, not every one. That table is the source of V, J and clone size, and D and trimming were worked out from the DNA. The data show some 51,000 clones, 70% to 90% seen once. Material for sequencing was peripheral blood. The sequence came from a man aged 55 to 69 with acute or convalescent COVID-19.

The CDR3 loop is CASRPSGGATDTQYF. CDR3 nucleotides: TGTGCCAGCAGACCATCGGGGGGTGCCACAGATACGCAGTATTTT. The J gene is TRBJ2-3, the V gene TRBV2, with 7 bases identical to TRBD2. Unmatched junction bases numbered 8, after V lost 6 bases and J lost 2 bases. Germline CDR1 is SNHLY and CDR2 is FYNNEI. The CDR3 consists of 15 residues. Full variable domain (remainder filled in from reference TRBV2 and TRBJ2-3): EPEVTQTPSHQVTQMGQEVILRCVPISNHLYFYWYRQILGQKVEFLVSFYNNEISEKSEIFDDQFSVERPDGSNFTLKIRSTKLEDSAMYFCASRPSGGATDTQYFGPGTRLTVL.